This passage covers 4 T cell receptor beta chains from one sample sequenced in a study of blood T cell repertoires in COVID-19. Produced via immunoSEQ multiplex PCR; TCRdb's table is partial and in-frame only. Found here are roughly 300,000 clones, 87% of them singletons; the top ten hold approximately 6%. What was sequenced was PBMCs or T cells enriched from blood (not recorded which). The receptor set was obtained from a young woman who had recovered from COVID-19.

The chain recombines TRBV30 with TRBJ1-4; D unclear. This CDR3 region has 11 residues. Germline CDR1 is GTSNPN and CDR2 is SVGIG (reference sequence). Trimming shortened V by 2 bases and J by 14 bases, and 12 bases separated the two germline ends. DNA for the CDR3: TGTGCCTGGAGTACCGGACTCTCCCTGTTTTTT. This sequence encodes CAWSTGLSLFF.

The chain combines TRBV27 with TRBJ2-7; TRBD1 aligns across 9 bases. The CDR3 runs 19 residues. Trimming took 0 bases from V and 0 from J; bases not matched to a gene: 12. Germline V CDR1 and CDR2: MNHEY, SMNVEV (reference sequence). In DNA, the CDR3 is TGTGCCAGCAGTTTATCGGGAACCATCGGGACAGGGATCTCCTACGAGCAGTACTTC. As protein: CASSLSGTIGTGISYEQYF.

A few counts support this clone. J is TRBJ1-2 and V is TRBV7-2; tentatively, D is TRBD1 (5 bases). This CDR3 spans 16 amino acids. The V gene lost 8 bases and the J gene lost 4 bases, with 23 bases spanning the gap. Per the germline V gene, CDR1 is SGHTA and CDR2 is FQGNSA. The CDR3 reads CASSRDSSPRGYGYTF. CDR3 in DNA: TGTGCCAGCTCCCGAGATTCCTCCCCAAGGGGCTATGGCTACACCTTC.

The chain links TRBV6-6 to TRBJ2-5, with TRBD2 identical over 9 bases. V lost 6 bases to trimming and J lost 3 bases; unmatched junction nucleotides: 2. This CDR3 region has 13 residues. Germline lookup yields CDR1 MNHNY and CDR2 SVGAGI (reference sequence). CDR3 coding DNA: TGTGCCAGCAGAGCTAGCGGGGAAGAGACCCAGTACTTC. Protein sequence: CASRASGEETQYF.